One sample yielded the 15 T cell receptor beta chains listed below, sequenced in a study of control samples from healthy donors and cancer patients. This table comes from immunoSEQ multiplex PCR, and its TCRdb copy is limited to in-frame clones, with some not included. The sample lists 90,000 to 150,000 clones; approximately 89% were seen once. Sequenced material: blood. The receptors were sampled from a man in his forties in good health.

The chain uses TRBV13 and TRBJ2-7; 8 bases agree with TRBD2. CDR1 is PRHDT, CDR2 FYEKMQ, per germline (reference sequence). CDR3 length: 12 amino acids. Trimming cost V 8 bases and J 4 bases; bases outside gene matches: 4. The CDR3: CASGVAGYEQYF. CDR3 nucleotide sequence: TGTGCCAGCGGCGTAGCGGGGTACGAGCAGTACTTC.

The rearrangement links TRBV29-1 to TRBJ2-3; D is ambiguous. Per germline, CDR1 SQVTM and CDR2 ANQGSEA. The CDR3 runs 13 residues. Trimming shortened V by 7 bases and J by 6 bases, and 17 bases separated the two germline ends. CDR3 residues: CSGELLWPDTQYF. The CDR3 DNA reads as TGCAGCGGCGAACTACTTTGGCCGGATACGCAGTATTTT.

The rearrangement links TRBV2 to TRBJ1-5; D possibly corresponds to TRBD1 (5 bases). The CDR3 loop spans 13 amino acids. Trimming pared 7 bases from V and 5 bases from J, leaving 12 bases between. CDR1 is SNHLY, CDR2 FYNNEI, per germline. DNA of the CDR3: TGTGCCAGCAAACTCAGGGTAGATCAGCCCCAGCATTTT. Amino acid sequence: CASKLRVDQPQHF.

The chain recombines TRBV19 with TRBJ1-5; 7 bases are a match to TRBD1. Germline V gene data show CDR1 as LNHDA and CDR2 as SQIVND (reference sequence). This CDR3 has 14 residues. Trimming cost V 8 bases and J 9 bases; bases outside gene matches: 13. CDR3 region: CASGHRGGIRPQHF. Written as DNA, the CDR3 is TGTGCCAGTGGCCACAGGGGAGGAATCAGGCCCCAGCATTTT.

The chain recombines TRBV7-2 with TRBJ1-1; a possible D gene is TRBD1 (6 bases). Between the trimmed V and J ends, which lost 2 bases and 2 bases, there was a span of 12 bases. The CDR3 length is 15 residues. The V gene's germline CDR1 is SGHTA and CDR2 FQGNSA. The CDR3 coding sequence is TGTGCCAGCAGCTTATTGAGGACAGCTAACACTGAAGCTTTCTTT. Translating gives CASSLLRTANTEAFF.

The chain employs TRBV5-1 and TRBJ1-1; a possible D gene is TRBD1 (5 bases). CDR1 is SGHRS, CDR2 YFSETQ, per germline. The CDR3 is made up of 14 amino acids. Trimming removed 1 base from V and 1 base from J, with 8 bases in between. CDR3 loop: CASSLNDRNTEAFF. The CDR3 DNA is TGCGCCAGCAGCTTGAATGACAGGAACACTGAAGCTTTCTTT.

The chain is built from TRBV9 and TRBJ1-4; D is perhaps TRBD1 (5 bases). Germline-derived CDR1 and CDR2 are SGDLS and YYNGEE. The CDR3 runs 15 residues. The V end was cut by 1 base, the J end by 0 bases, with 7 bases between. The CDR3 nucleotides are TGTGCCAGCAGCGTACAGGGTGCAACTAATGAAAAACTGTTTTTT. Translation: CASSVQGATNEKLFF.

CDR3: CASSWTGTKRLTDTQYF. As DNA, the CDR3 is TGTGCCAGCAGCTGGACCGGGACGAAGCGGTTAACAGATACGCAGTATTTT. The chain links TRBV7-3 to TRBJ2-3, with D possibly called TRBD1 or TRBD2 (5 bases each). Between the trimmed V and J ends, which lost 4 bases and 3 bases, there was a span of 20 bases. Germline V gives CDR1 SGHTA, CDR2 FQGTGA. The CDR3 totals 17 residues. Complete variable domain (other parts from reference TRBV7-3 and TRBJ2-3): GAGVSQTPSNKVTEKGKYVELRCDPISGHTALYWYRQSLGQGPEFLIYFQGTGAADDSGLPNDRFFAVRPEGSVSTLKIQRTERGDSAVYLCASSWTGTKRLTDTQYFGPGTRLTVL.

The chain couples TRBV2 to TRBJ2-2; D perhaps matches TRBD2 (5 bases). Germline loops: CDR1 SNHLY, CDR2 FYNNEI. CDR3 size: 15 residues. Trimming left V 4 bases short and J 3 bases short, with 12 bases between. This CDR3 reads CASSGQRTYTGELFF. CDR3 DNA sequence: TGTGCCAGCAGTGGGCAGCGGACCTACACCGGGGAGCTGTTTTTT.

This chain uses TRBV25-1 with TRBJ1-6; D gene uncertain. The CDR3 consists of 15 residues. Germline V gives CDR1 MGHDK, CDR2 SYGVNS. The ends were cut back, 6 bases at V and 3 bases at J, with 12 bases in the middle. The CDR3 sequence: CASRLGGIYNSPLHF. The CDR3 bases are TGTGCCAGCAGACTGGGAGGGATCTATAATTCACCCCTCCACTTT.

The chain is built from TRBV7-2 and TRBJ2-3, with 8 nucleotides matching TRBD2. This CDR3 comprises 14 residues. Germline V CDR1 and CDR2: SGHTA, FQGNSA. The V segment lost 6 bases and the J segment 3 bases; nucleotides outside the gene matches: 5. The CDR3 protein is CASRLSGVTDTQYF. The CDR3 DNA follows: TGTGCCAGCAGGCTTAGCGGGGTTACAGATACGCAGTATTTT.

This chain uses TRBV18 with TRBJ2-4, with D tentatively TRBD1 or TRBD2 (5 bases each). The germline gives CDR1 KGHSH, CDR2 LQKENI. V lost 2 bases to trimming and J lost 3 bases, with 11 bases between them. The CDR3 covers 15 residues. CDR3 nucleotide sequence: TGTGCCAGCTCACCAGTCCGGGACGGCAAAAACATTCAGTACTTC. Amino acid sequence: CASSPVRDGKNIQYF. Full variable domain (outside the CDR3, taken from reference TRBV18 and TRBJ2-4): NAGVMQNPRHLVRRRGQEARLRCSPMKGHSHVYWYRQLPEEGLKFMVYLQKENIIDESGMPKERFSAEFPKEGPSILRIQQVVRGDSAAYFCASSPVRDGKNIQYFGAGTRLSVL.

The chain employs TRBV6-1 and TRBJ2-3; D unclear. Trimming cost V 1 base and J 4 bases, with 9 bases left between them. Germline CDR1 MNHNS, CDR2 SASEGT. The CDR3 covers 14 residues. The CDR3 DNA follows: TGTGCCAGCAGTGAAGGGCCTGGGGCAGATACGCAGTATTTT. It yields the protein CASSEGPGADTQYF.

This chain uses TRBV3-1 (or the pseudogene TRBV3-2) with TRBJ1-6; 9 bases are shared with TRBD1. The germline V gene encodes CDR1 LGHDT and CDR2 YNNKEL (reference sequence). CDR3 length: 14 amino acids. With V trimmed by 5 bases and J by 7 bases, 3 bases remained unmatched. The CDR3 DNA reads as TGTGCCAGCAGCGGGGACAGGGCCAATTCACCCCTCCACTTT. Its protein product is CASSGDRANSPLHF.

The chain is built from TRBV4-1 and TRBJ2-3; TRBD1 is a possible D gene (5 bases). Trimming removed 4 bases at V and 1 base at J, with 12 bases between. The CDR3 contains 15 residues. The germline V gene encodes CDR1 MGHRA and CDR2 YSYEKL. CDR3 in amino acids: CASSPQDRGTDTQYF. CDR3 bases: TGCGCCAGCAGCCCACAGGATCGGGGCACAGATACGCAGTATTTT.